In its sample, the clone carrying this T cell receptor (beta chain) was seen a few times. Its antigen is not identified. The sample belongs to a study of Graves' ophthalmopathy and Graves' hyperthyroidism. General study results and limits: Sensitivity of 55% to 71% and specificity of approximately 76% were achieved by the model that predicted ophthalmopathy progression.

Patients in the hyperthyroidism group, adults aged 18 to 65, were newly diagnosed, under 2 months' duration. Uncontrolled infections, pregnancy, lactation or other autoimmune diseases led to patient exclusion. Thyroid ultrasound, orbital computed tomography, TRAb, serum thyroxine and clinical symptoms formed the basis of diagnosis. Amplifying from RNA transcripts, the study obtained TCR beta CDR3 regions. In the first round, RT-PCR was carried out with HTBI primers, and a multiplex PCR formed the second round. TCRdb reprocessed the multiplex PCR reads via MiXCR and lists one record per CDR3 protein. Of some 1.1 million distinct CDR3 sequences listed, about two fifths are singletons. This CDR3 is 14 amino acids long. Germline CDR1 reads LNHNV; CDR2 reads YYDKDF (reference sequence). Trimming removed 2 bases at V and 9 bases at J, with 14 bases between.

The material sequenced was peripheral blood or thyroid tissue (not recorded which). The chain joins TRBV15 to TRBJ1-3, with TRBD1 as a possible D gene (5 bases). The receptor comes from an adult man with Graves' hyperthyroidism. In DNA form, the CDR3 reads TGTGCCACCAGCAGAATCCGGGACTCTGCCACCATATATTTT. The encoded protein is CATSRIRDSATIYF. The variable domain in full, with the rest retrieved from reference TRBV15 and TRBJ1-3, is DAMVIQNPRYQVTQFGKPVTLSCSQTLNHNVMYWYQQKSSQAPKLLFHYYDKDFNNEADTPDNFQSRRPNTSFCFLDIRSPGLGDTAMYLCATSRIRDSATIYFGEGSWLTVV.